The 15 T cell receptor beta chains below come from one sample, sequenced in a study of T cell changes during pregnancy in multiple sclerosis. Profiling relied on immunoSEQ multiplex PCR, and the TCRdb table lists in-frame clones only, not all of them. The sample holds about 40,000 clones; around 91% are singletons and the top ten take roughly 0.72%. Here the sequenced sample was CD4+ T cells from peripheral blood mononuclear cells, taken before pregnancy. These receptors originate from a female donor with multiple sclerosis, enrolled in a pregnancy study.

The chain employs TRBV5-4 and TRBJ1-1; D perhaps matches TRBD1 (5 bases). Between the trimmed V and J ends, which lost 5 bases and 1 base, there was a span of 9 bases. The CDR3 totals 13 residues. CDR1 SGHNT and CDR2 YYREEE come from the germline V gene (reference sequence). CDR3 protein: CASRYGQNTEAFF. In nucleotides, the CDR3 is TGTGCCAGCAGGTATGGACAGAACACTGAAGCTTTCTTT.

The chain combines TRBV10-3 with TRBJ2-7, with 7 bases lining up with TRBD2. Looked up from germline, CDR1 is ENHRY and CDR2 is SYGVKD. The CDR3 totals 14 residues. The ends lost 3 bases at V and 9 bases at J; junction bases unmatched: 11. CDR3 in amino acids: CAISDDGRTLGQYF. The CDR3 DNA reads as TGTGCCATCAGTGACGACGGGAGGACTCTAGGGCAGTACTTC.

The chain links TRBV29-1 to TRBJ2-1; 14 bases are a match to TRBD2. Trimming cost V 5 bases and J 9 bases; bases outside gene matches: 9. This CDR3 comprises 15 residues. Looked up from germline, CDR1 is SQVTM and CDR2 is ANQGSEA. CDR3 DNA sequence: TGCAGCGTTCGGACAAGACTAGCGGGAGGGGCTGAGCAGTTCTTC. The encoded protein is CSVRTRLAGGAEQFF.

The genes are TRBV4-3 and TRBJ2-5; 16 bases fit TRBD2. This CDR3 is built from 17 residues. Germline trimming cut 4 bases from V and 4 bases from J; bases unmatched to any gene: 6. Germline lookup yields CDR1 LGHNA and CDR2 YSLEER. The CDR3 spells CASSPGTSGRAGETQYF. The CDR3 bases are TGCGCCAGCAGCCCCGGGACTAGCGGGAGGGCCGGAGAGACCCAGTACTTC.

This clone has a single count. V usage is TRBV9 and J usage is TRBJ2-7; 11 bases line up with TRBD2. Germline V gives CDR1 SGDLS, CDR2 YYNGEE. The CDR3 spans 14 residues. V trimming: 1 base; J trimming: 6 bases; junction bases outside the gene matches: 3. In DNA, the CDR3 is TGTGCCAGCAGCGTAACTAGCGGGAGCTCCGAGCAGTACTTC. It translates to CASSVTSGSSEQYF.

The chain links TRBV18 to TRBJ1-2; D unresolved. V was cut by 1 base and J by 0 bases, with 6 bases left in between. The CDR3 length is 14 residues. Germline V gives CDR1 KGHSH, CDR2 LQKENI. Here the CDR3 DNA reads TGTGCCAGCTCACCACAGGGAGCTAACTATGGCTACACCTTC. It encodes CASSPQGANYGYTF.

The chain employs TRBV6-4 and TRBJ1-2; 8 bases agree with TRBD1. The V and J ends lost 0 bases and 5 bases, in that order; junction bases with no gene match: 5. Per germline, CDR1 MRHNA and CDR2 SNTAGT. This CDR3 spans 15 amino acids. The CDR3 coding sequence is TGTGCCAGCAGTGACTCGGCAGGGGGCGTGTATGGCTACACCTTC. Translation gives CASSDSAGGVYGYTF.

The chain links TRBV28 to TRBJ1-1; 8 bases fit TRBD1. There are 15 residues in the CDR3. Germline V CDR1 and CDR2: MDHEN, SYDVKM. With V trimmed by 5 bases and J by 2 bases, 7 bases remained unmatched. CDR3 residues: CASSDLGQGNTEAFF. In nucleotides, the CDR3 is TGTGCCAGCAGTGATCTCGGACAGGGCAACACTGAAGCTTTCTTT.

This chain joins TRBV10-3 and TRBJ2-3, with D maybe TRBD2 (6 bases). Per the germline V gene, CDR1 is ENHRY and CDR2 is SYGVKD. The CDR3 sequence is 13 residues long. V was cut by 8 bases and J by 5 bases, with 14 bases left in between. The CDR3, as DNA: TGTGCCATCTCGGCGGGATGGGGAGATACGCAGTATTTT. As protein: CAISAGWGDTQYF.

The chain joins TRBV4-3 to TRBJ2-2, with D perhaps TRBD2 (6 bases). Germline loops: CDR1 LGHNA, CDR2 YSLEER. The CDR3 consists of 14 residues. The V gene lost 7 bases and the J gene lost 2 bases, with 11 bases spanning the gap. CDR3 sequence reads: CASKRDSNTGELFF. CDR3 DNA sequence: TGCGCCAGCAAACGGGACTCAAACACCGGGGAGCTGTTTTTT.

The CDR3 DNA reads TGTGCCAGCAGGACTAGCGGGAGTATCTACAATGAGCAGTTCTTC. The encoded protein is CASRTSGSIYNEQFF. The chain couples TRBV27 to TRBJ2-1; 12 bases are shared with TRBD2. Losses at the gene ends were 6 bases for V and 3 bases for J; bases not matched to a gene: 3. Germline CDR1 MNHEY, CDR2 SMNVEV (reference sequence). The CDR3 is 15 amino acids.

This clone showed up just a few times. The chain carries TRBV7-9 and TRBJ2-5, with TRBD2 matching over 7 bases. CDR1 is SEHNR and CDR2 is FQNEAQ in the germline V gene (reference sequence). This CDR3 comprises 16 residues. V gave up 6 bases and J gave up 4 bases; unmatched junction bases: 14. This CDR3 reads CASRPRLAVGGETQYF. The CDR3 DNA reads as TGTGCCAGCAGGCCGAGACTAGCTGTTGGGGGAGAGACCCAGTACTTC.

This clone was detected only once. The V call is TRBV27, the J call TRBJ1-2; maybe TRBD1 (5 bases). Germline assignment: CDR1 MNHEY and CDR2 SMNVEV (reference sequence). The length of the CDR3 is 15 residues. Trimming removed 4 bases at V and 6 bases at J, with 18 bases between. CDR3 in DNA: TGTGCCAGCAGTTCTTGGTCAGGGAGGGAGAATGGCTACACCTTC. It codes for CASSSWSGRENGYTF.

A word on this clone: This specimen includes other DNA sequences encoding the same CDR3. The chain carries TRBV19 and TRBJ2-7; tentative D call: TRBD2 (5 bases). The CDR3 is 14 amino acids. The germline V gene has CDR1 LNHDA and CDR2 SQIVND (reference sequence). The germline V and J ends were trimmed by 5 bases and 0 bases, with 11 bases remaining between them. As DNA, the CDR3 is TGTGCCAGTAGTCCGGGTGGGAGCTCCTACGAGCAGTACTTC. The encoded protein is CASSPGGSSYEQYF.

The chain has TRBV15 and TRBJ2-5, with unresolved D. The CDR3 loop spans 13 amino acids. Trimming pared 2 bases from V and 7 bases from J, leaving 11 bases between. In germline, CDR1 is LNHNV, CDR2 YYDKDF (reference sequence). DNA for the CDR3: TGTGCCACCAGCAGACCCCTTGAGAGGACCCAGTACTTC. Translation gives CATSRPLERTQYF.